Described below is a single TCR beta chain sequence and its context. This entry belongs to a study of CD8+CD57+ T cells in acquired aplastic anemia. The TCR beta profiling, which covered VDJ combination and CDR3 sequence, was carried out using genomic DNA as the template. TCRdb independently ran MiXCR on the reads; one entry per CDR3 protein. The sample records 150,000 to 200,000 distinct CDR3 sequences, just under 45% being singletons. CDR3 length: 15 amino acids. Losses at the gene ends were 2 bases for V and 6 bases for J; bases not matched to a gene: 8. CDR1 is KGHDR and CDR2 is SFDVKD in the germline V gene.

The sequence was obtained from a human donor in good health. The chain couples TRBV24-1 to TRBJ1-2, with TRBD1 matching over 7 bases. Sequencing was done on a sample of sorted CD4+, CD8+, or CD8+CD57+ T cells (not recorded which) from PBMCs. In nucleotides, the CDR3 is TGTGCCACCAGTGATTCAGGGGGGGCGCGTGATGGCTACACCTTC. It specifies CATSDSGGARDGYTF.